A single sample is the source of the 4 T cell receptor beta chains below, sequenced in a study of OX40 agonist ivuxolimab in advanced cancers. The protocol was immunoSEQ multiplex PCR, while the TCRdb copy is restricted to in-frame clones and leaves out a portion. The profile shows 65,000 to 75,000 clones, around 83% of them singletons. This specimen was CD4+ or CD8+ T cells sorted from blood, taken in a trial of the OX40 agonist ivuxolimab. The receptors were gathered from an adult with an advanced solid tumor such as melanoma, head and neck, liver or kidney cancer.

The chain has TRBV9 and TRBJ2-7; TRBD1 aligns across 7 bases. Trimming cost V 1 base and J 2 bases; bases outside gene matches: 9. Germline values: CDR1 SGDLS, CDR2 YYNGEE. The CDR3 spans 16 residues. CDR3 amino acids: CASSVIVTGWTYEQYF. The CDR3 nucleotides read TGTGCCAGCAGCGTAATAGTGACAGGGTGGACCTACGAGCAGTACTTC.

The V call is TRBV11-2, the J call TRBJ1-2; no clear D gene. V was shortened by 5 bases and J by 10 bases, with 14 bases between the two germline ends. Looked up from germline, CDR1 is SGHAT and CDR2 is FQNNGV. The CDR3 totals 12 residues. CDR3 nucleotide sequence: TGTGCCAGCAGCCTGGACGGGGTAGTCTACACCTTC. Residues: CASSLDGVVYTF.

The CDR3 region is CASSGRGKETQYF. The CDR3 nucleotides read TGTGCCAGCAGTGGGAGGGGGAAAGAGACCCAGTACTTC. This chain uses TRBV2 with TRBJ2-5; D might be TRBD1 or TRBD2, each matching 6 bases. V dropped 4 bases and J dropped 3 bases, with 9 bases sitting between them. This CDR3 is 13 amino acids long. Germline V gives CDR1 SNHLY, CDR2 FYNNEI. Complete variable domain (other parts from reference TRBV2 and TRBJ2-5): EPEVTQTPSHQVTQMGQEVILRCVPISNHLYFYWYRQILGQKVEFLVSFYNNEISEKSEIFDDQFSVERPDGSNFTLKIRSTKLEDSAMYFCASSGRGKETQYFGPGTRLLVL.

The chain joins TRBV18 to TRBJ2-5; D call uncertain. The CDR3 has 15 amino acids. Germline assignment: CDR1 KGHSH and CDR2 LQKENI. Trimming removed 3 bases from V and 2 bases from J, with 13 bases in between. The CDR3 nucleotides read TGTGCCAGCTCACCCCCCGACGTCGGGCAAGAGACCCAGTACTTC. Residues: CASSPPDVGQETQYF. Together with reference TRBV18 and TRBJ2-5, the CDR3 gives the full variable domain: NAGVMQNPRHLVRRRGQEARLRCSPMKGHSHVYWYRQLPEEGLKFMVYLQKENIIDESGMPKERFSAEFPKEGPSILRIQQVVRGDSAAYFCASSPPDVGQETQYFGPGTRLLVL.